This TCR beta chain was sequenced in a study of identical twins. General study results and limits: Part of the zero-insertion signal could reflect confounding by invariant MAIT and iNKT cells. Insertions ran lower in abundant cord blood beta clonotypes, though not in memory repertoires. Twin pairs had excess sharing that was weaker in beta out-of-frame sequences. Models predicted less out-of-frame TCR alpha sharing in monozygotic twins than was found.

Trimming pared 4 bases from V and 5 bases from J, leaving 18 bases between. Germline lookup yields CDR1 MNHNS and CDR2 SASEGT. The CDR3 spans 15 residues. This clonotype was counted only a few times. Its target is unknown. TCRdb ran MiXCR on the 5' RACE reads and lists one entry per CDR3 protein. Of 350,000 to 400,000 distinct CDR3 sequences in the sample, around 9% were seen once. Sequenced input: naive T cells sorted from blood. The V gene is TRBV6-1, the J gene TRBJ2-7; maybe TRBD2 (6 bases). This clonotype originated in a woman aged 50 to 65 in good health. This chain's CDR3 is CASSAPGLPLDEQYF. The CDR3, as DNA: TGTGCCAGCAGTGCCCCGGGACTCCCCCTGGACGAGCAGTACTTC.